The 29 T cell receptor beta chains below were found in one sample sequenced in a study of identical twins. TCRdb reanalysed the 5' RACE reads using MiXCR and keeps one entry per CDR3 protein. The sample carries about 240,000 distinct CDR3 sequences, 12% recorded once. The same data also contributed to another study, on yellow fever vaccine responses in identical twins.

The sample taken for sequencing was memory (CD45RO+) T cells sorted from blood. The receptors derive from a woman between 18 and 30 years old in good health.

This clonotype was seen a handful of times. J is TRBJ2-1 and V is TRBV11-2; a possible D gene is TRBD2 (5 bases). Germline V gene data show CDR1 as SGHAT and CDR2 as FQNNGV. The CDR3 totals 14 residues. Trimming left V 5 bases short and J 9 bases short, with 17 bases between. This CDR3 reads CASSQRAFGSEQFF. The CDR3 nucleotides read TGTGCCAGCAGCCAGAGGGCCTTTGGAAGTGAGCAGTTCTTC.

This clonotype was seen ten or more times. This chain uses TRBV28 with TRBJ1-4; 7 nucleotides agree with TRBD1. CDR3 length: 14 residues. Germline lookup yields CDR1 MDHEN and CDR2 SYDVKM. The V and J ends lost 6 bases and 3 bases, in that order; junction bases with no gene match: 4. In DNA form, the CDR3 reads TGTGCCAGCAGCTACGGGACAGCTAATGAAAAACTGTTTTTT. This sequence encodes CASSYGTANEKLFF.

This chain joins TRBV28 and TRBJ2-5, with unresolved D. This CDR3 spans 12 amino acids. V was trimmed by 5 bases and J by 5 bases, leaving 9 bases between them. The germline V gene encodes CDR1 MDHEN and CDR2 SYDVKM. CDR3 loop: CASSEAFETQYF. In DNA, the CDR3 is TGTGCCAGCAGTGAGGCCTTCGAGACCCAGTACTTC.

The V and J genes are TRBV20-1 and TRBJ2-3; weak D call: TRBD1 (5 bases). The CDR3 sequence is 13 residues long. The germline V and J ends were trimmed by 4 bases and 1 base, with 9 bases remaining between them. CDR1 and CDR2 (germline): DFQATT, SNEGSKA (reference sequence). This CDR3 reads CSAIRVGTDTQYF. Here the CDR3 DNA reads TGCAGTGCTATCAGGGTTGGCACAGATACGCAGTATTTT.

The sample holds many counts of this clonotype. The V and J genes are TRBV5-1 and TRBJ2-5; maybe TRBD1 (6 bases). Trimming pared 2 bases from V and 5 bases from J, leaving 16 bases between. Germline CDR1 and CDR2: SGHRS and YFSETQ. The CDR3 sequence is 15 residues long. CDR3 bases: TGCGCCAGCAGCTTTGGCCAGGGGACGATGGAGACCCAGTACTTC. Amino acids: CASSFGQGTMETQYF.

This clonotype was picked up a small number of times. The gene calls are TRBV7-9 and TRBJ2-3; 7 nucleotides align to TRBD2. CDR3 length: 16 residues. V was pared by 1 base and J by 2 bases, with 6 bases of the junction left unmatched. Germline values: CDR1 SEHNR, CDR2 FQNEAQ (reference sequence). CDR3 loop: CASSLGTSTFTDTQYF. Written as DNA, the CDR3 is TGTGCCAGCAGCTTAGGGACTAGTACCTTCACAGATACGCAGTATTTT.

This clonotype was recorded at least ten times. The chain couples TRBV10-3 to TRBJ2-3; tentative D call: TRBD2 (5 bases). In germline, CDR1 is ENHRY, CDR2 SYGVKD. Between the trimmed V and J ends, which lost 10 bases and 2 bases, there was a span of 16 bases. CDR3 size: 14 residues. The CDR3 nucleotides read TGTGCCACCGTCGGGGAGTACCTCACAGATACGCAGTATTTT. The encoded protein is CATVGEYLTDTQYF.

The gene calls are TRBV19 and TRBJ2-1; 10 bases agree with TRBD2. The V gene's germline CDR1 is LNHDA and CDR2 SQIVND (reference sequence). V lost 3 bases to trimming and J lost 9 bases; unmatched junction nucleotides: 8. The CDR3 totals 15 residues. The CDR3 DNA is TGTGCCAGTAGTATGTTAGCGGGAGGTACGGTTGAGCAGTTCTTC. Its protein product is CASSMLAGGTVEQFF.

This clonotype has only a few counts. The chain combines TRBV12-3 or TRBV12-4 with TRBJ1-2, with D unresolved. The CDR3 is made up of 12 amino acids. V lost 6 bases and J 13 bases, leaving 18 bases between the germline ends. CDR3 residues: CASSLFGLPGTF. Here the CDR3 DNA reads TGTGCCAGCAGCTTGTTCGGACTACCGGGCACCTTC.

This clonotype has just a few counts. In nucleotides, the CDR3 is TGTGCCAGCACCTCGGCAGAGTACTATGGCTACACCTTC. It encodes CASTSAEYYGYTF. The chain uses TRBV28 and TRBJ1-2, with D uncertain. Germline CDR1 reads MDHEN; CDR2 reads SYDVKM. The CDR3 runs to 13 residues. The V and J ends lost 7 bases and 3 bases respectively, with 12 bases between them.

This chain links TRBV7-9 with TRBJ1-1; no firm D call. CDR1 is SEHNR and CDR2 is FQNEAQ in the germline V gene (reference sequence). The V gene lost 3 bases and the J gene lost 3 bases, with 11 bases spanning the gap. This CDR3 contains 14 residues. CDR3 amino acids: CASSFSGGHTEAFF. The CDR3 coding sequence is TGTGCCAGCAGCTTCTCCGGAGGCCACACTGAAGCTTTCTTT.

This clonotype was seen a handful of times. V usage is TRBV2 and J usage is TRBJ1-2; D unresolved. Between the trimmed V and J ends, which lost 1 base and 6 bases, there was a span of 3 bases. The CDR3 contains 11 residues. Germline assignment: CDR1 SNHLY and CDR2 FYNNEI. In DNA form, the CDR3 reads TGTGCCAGCAGTGAAGGGAATGGCTACACCTTC. Its translation is CASSEGNGYTF.

This clonotype was seen a few times. V is TRBV6-2 or TRBV6-3 and J is TRBJ2-7; 8 bases are shared with TRBD1. The CDR3 consists of 14 residues. Germline CDR1 reads MNHEY; CDR2 reads SVGEGT. V shed 7 bases, J shed 2 bases, and the junction held 7 bases outside the gene matches. This CDR3 is CASKSGGTAYEQYF. The CDR3, as DNA: TGTGCCAGCAAGTCAGGGGGCACTGCCTACGAGCAGTACTTC.

The V and J genes are TRBV15 and TRBJ2-1; D not resolved. Germline CDR1 and CDR2: LNHNV and YYDKDF (reference sequence). Deletions cut 1 base from V and 8 bases from J, with 9 bases between. The CDR3 spans 13 residues. The CDR3 loop is CATSRGQHDEQFF. For the CDR3, the DNA is TGTGCCACCAGCAGAGGCCAGCATGATGAGCAGTTCTTC.

This clonotype was seen a handful of times. The chain has TRBV20-1 and TRBJ2-2; 8 bases are shared with TRBD1. Germline CDR1 is DFQATT and CDR2 is SNEGSKA (reference sequence). The ends lost 6 bases at V and 6 bases at J; junction bases unmatched: 9. The CDR3 spans 14 residues. In nucleotides, the CDR3 is TGCAGTGCCCTGGGCGAACAGGGGGCCGGGGAGCTGTTTTTT. Protein product: CSALGEQGAGELFF.

Only a few counts were recorded for this clonotype. The chain combines TRBV28 with TRBJ2-3, with 8 bases that match TRBD1. V was pared by 6 bases and J by 3 bases, with 8 bases of the junction left unmatched. The CDR3 runs to 15 residues. In germline, CDR1 is MDHEN, CDR2 SYDVKM. The CDR3 sequence is CASSPGGAPTDTQYF. In DNA form, the CDR3 reads TGTGCCAGCAGCCCAGGGGGCGCCCCGACAGATACGCAGTATTTT.

The chain links TRBV29-1 to TRBJ1-4; unclear D gene. The CDR3 spans 12 residues. Trimming stripped 4 bases from V and 4 bases from J, with 7 bases between. In germline, CDR1 is SQVTM, CDR2 ANQGSEA. CDR3 nucleotides: TGCAGCGTTGTGGCAGTTAATGAAAAACTGTTTTTT. Its protein product is CSVVAVNEKLFF.

The chain links TRBV19 to TRBJ1-1, with D uncertain. This CDR3 comprises 12 residues. Germline CDR1 is LNHDA and CDR2 is SQIVND (reference sequence). V was pared by 10 bases and J by 5 bases, with 14 bases between. The CDR3 sequence: CATRESVTEAFF. The CDR3, as DNA: TGTGCCACCCGTGAGAGTGTGACTGAAGCTTTCTTT.

To note about this clonotype: Here the CDR3 omits its conserved ending phenylalanine or tryptophan, so a read error is the likely source. The V call is TRBV20-1, the J call TRBJ2-1, with 8 bases identical to TRBD2. The junction had 11 bases not matched to a gene; V was cut back by 0 bases and J by 10 bases. The CDR3 has 15 residues. Germline values: CDR1 DFQATT, CDR2 SNEGSKA (reference sequence). CDR3 DNA: TGCAGTGCTAGAGATCGGGTCGGGGGGGCTGGCGAGCAGTTCTAC. It translates to CSARDRVGGAGEQFY.

The V and J genes are TRBV18 and TRBJ2-3; D call uncertain. Trimming removed 0 bases from V and 9 bases from J, with 13 bases in between. The CDR3 sequence is 14 residues long. From germline, CDR1 is KGHSH and CDR2 LQKENI. The CDR3 DNA follows: TGTGCCAGCTCACCACCGTCGGCCCTGTGGACGCAGTATTTT. Translating gives CASSPPSALWTQYF.

The chain uses TRBV9 and TRBJ1-5; the D gene is possibly TRBD1 (5 bases). The CDR3 length is 17 residues. The V and J ends lost 6 bases and 3 bases respectively, with 22 bases between them. Per the germline V gene, CDR1 is SGDLS and CDR2 is YYNGEE. The CDR3 region has the DNA TGTGCCAGCAACTGCGGACGGGGGAGAAGGGTCAATCAGCCCCAGCATTTT. Protein product: CASNCGRGRRVNQPQHF.

This clonotype has only a few counts. V usage is TRBV2 and J usage is TRBJ2-5; perhaps TRBD2 as D (5 bases). Trimming left V 6 bases short and J 2 bases short, with 13 bases between. This CDR3 spans 14 amino acids. CDR1 and CDR2 from the germline V gene are SNHLY and FYNNEI. The CDR3 coding sequence is TGTGCCAGCAGAGCCACGGAGGTACAAGAGACCCAGTACTTC. Translated, it gives CASRATEVQETQYF.

The chain has TRBV9 and TRBJ2-5; 14 bases fit TRBD2. V lost 2 bases and J lost 3; bases outside the gene matches: 3. The CDR3 contains 16 residues. Germline CDR1 SGDLS, CDR2 YYNGEE. The CDR3 bases are TGTGCCAGCAGCGTGGGACTAGCGGGGGACGAAGAGACCCAGTACTTC. The encoded protein is CASSVGLAGDEETQYF.

The chain uses TRBV3-1 and TRBJ1-4; tentative D call: TRBD1 (6 bases). This CDR3 is built from 14 residues. V gave up 3 bases and J gave up 6 bases, with 11 bases separating them. Germline CDR1 is LGHDT and CDR2 is YNNKEL (reference sequence). The CDR3 DNA sequence: TGTGCCAGCAGCCAGAGGGGGGGTTATGAAAAACTGTTTTTT. This gives the protein CASSQRGGYEKLFF.

This clonotype has more than one count but fewer than ten. The CDR3 DNA is TGTGCCAGCAGCTTGGGTACGGGACAGGGGAGTTCAGAGACCCAGTACTTC. Translating gives CASSLGTGQGSSETQYF. The chain has TRBV11-3 and TRBJ2-5; 10 positions match TRBD1. V was pared by 3 bases and J by 4 bases, with 11 bases of the junction left unmatched. The germline V gene encodes CDR1 SGHNT and CDR2 YENEEA. The CDR3 is 17 residues long.

This clonotype was found many times. The chain has TRBV6-5 and TRBJ1-1; 7 nucleotides agree with TRBD1. Germline CDR1 is MNHEY and CDR2 is SVGAGI. Trimming cost V 0 bases and J 4 bases; bases outside gene matches: 14. This CDR3 is 18 amino acids long. Here the CDR3 reads CASSYSMSATGLSTEAFF. CDR3 nucleotides: TGTGCCAGCAGTTACTCGATGTCCGCGACAGGGTTGAGCACTGAAGCTTTCTTT.

This clonotype showed up many times. The J gene is TRBJ2-1, the V gene TRBV12-3 or TRBV12-4; no clear D gene. There are 11 residues in the CDR3. The germline V and J ends were trimmed by 6 bases and 8 bases, with 8 bases remaining between them. The CDR3: CASRTFYEQFF. The CDR3 DNA is TGTGCCAGCAGGACATTCTATGAGCAGTTCTTC.

V is TRBV25-1 and J is TRBJ2-5, with 8 bases identical to TRBD2. V lost 1 base and J lost 7; bases outside the gene matches: 11. Germline CDR1 reads MGHDK; CDR2 reads SYGVNS. The CDR3 consists of 16 residues. CDR3 protein: CASSEFTSGKRGTQYF. In DNA, the CDR3 is TGTGCCAGCAGTGAATTTACTAGCGGCAAGAGAGGGACCCAGTACTTC.

This clonotype was seen a handful of times. This chain connects TRBV28 to TRBJ2-6; no definite D call. Trimming took off 4 bases at V and 0 bases at J, with 7 bases between the two ends. The germline V gene encodes CDR1 MDHEN and CDR2 SYDVKM. The CDR3 is 15 amino acids. The CDR3 region has the DNA TGTGCCAGCAGTTCAAGGCGCTCTGGGGCCAACGTCCTGACTTTC. Amino acids: CASSSRRSGANVLTF.